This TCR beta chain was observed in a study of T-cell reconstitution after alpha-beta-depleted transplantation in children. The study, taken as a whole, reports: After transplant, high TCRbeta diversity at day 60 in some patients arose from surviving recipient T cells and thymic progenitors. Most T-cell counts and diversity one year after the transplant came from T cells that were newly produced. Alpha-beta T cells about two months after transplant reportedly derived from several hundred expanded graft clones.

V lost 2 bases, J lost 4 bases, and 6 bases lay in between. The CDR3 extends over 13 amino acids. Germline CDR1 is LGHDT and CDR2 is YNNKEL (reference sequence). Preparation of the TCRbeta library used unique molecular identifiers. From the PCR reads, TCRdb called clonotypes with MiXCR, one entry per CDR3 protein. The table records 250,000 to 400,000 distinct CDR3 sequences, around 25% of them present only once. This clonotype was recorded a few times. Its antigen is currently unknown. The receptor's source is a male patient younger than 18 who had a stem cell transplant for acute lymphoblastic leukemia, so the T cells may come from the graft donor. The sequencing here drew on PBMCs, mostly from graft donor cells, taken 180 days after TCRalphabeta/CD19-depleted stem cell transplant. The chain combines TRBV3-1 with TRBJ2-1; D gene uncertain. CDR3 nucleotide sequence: TGTGCCAGCAGCCAACTGGGTTACAATGAGCAGTTCTTC. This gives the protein CASSQLGYNEQFF.